Described below is a single TCR beta chain sequence and its context. The antigen is unknown. The study ran its PCR with 60 Vbeta and 13 Jbeta primers. The data were produced by immunoSEQ multiplex PCR, yet TCRdb's version contains in-frame clones alone and is incomplete. The sample consists of around 150,000 clones, 76% of them appearing once. The CDR3 loop spans 14 amino acids. The junction had 7 bases not matched to a gene; V was cut back by 3 bases and J by 7 bases. The germline CDR1 and CDR2 sequences are MNHEY and SMNVEV (reference sequence). These data come from a study of cytomegalovirus exposure and HLA in healthy donors. Across the study: Caucasian-associated ancestry cluster membership applied to about four fifths of nearly 400 genotyped donors.

General study findings and limits: Many donors shared some public TCRs, even though most TCR sequences were rare. The study carried out a later analysis of TCR beta sequences. It associated approximately 17,000 of them with specific HLA alleles at a false discovery rate of 0.05.

V is TRBV27 and J is TRBJ1-1, with 8 bases matching TRBD1. This TCR derives from a woman between 35 and 50 years old in good health and CMV-seronegative. The sample comprised PBMCs. In DNA, the CDR3 is TGTGCCAGCAGTTTGGGCAGGGGGCAGGATGAAGCTTTCTTT. Translating gives CASSLGRGQDEAFF.